What follows is one T cell receptor (beta chain) and its context. Its antigen remains unidentified. The CDR3 covers 17 residues. The germline V gene encodes CDR1 SGHRS and CDR2 YFSETQ. Deletions cut 0 bases from V and 7 bases from J, with 20 bases between. Profiling relied on immunoSEQ multiplex PCR, and the TCRdb table lists in-frame clones only, not all of them. This table holds about 130,000 clones, 89% found once. The data derive from a study of cytomegalovirus exposure and HLA in healthy donors. The study's findings and limits: Published work reported that the classifier diagnosed cytomegalovirus status with high specificity and sensitivity.

This receptor was taken from a woman aged 18-29 years in good health and CMV-seronegative. This chain links TRBV5-1 with TRBJ2-1, with D perhaps TRBD2 (6 bases). Material for sequencing was PBMCs. CDR3 DNA: TGCGCCAGCAGCTTGGCCGGGGGACTGGAGGCGGGTAATGAGCAGTTCTTC. Translated: CASSLAGGLEAGNEQFF.